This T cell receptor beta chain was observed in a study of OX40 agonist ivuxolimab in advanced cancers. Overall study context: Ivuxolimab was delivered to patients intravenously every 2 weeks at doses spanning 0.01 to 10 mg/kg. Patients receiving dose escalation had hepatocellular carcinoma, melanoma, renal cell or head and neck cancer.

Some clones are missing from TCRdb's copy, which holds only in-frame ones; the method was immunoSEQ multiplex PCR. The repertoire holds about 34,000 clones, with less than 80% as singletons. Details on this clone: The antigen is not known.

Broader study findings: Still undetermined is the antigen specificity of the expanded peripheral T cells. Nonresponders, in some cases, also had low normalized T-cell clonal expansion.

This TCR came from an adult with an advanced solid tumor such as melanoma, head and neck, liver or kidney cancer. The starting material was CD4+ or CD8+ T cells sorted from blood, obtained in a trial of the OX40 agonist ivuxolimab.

The CDR3 bases are TGCGCCAGCAGCTTGTCGGCGAACACTGAAGCTTTCTTT. It is translated as CASSLSANTEAFF. This chain links TRBV5-1 with TRBJ1-1; no reliable D call. Trimming left V 1 base short and J 1 base short, with 5 bases between. Germline V gives CDR1 SGHRS, CDR2 YFSETQ. This CDR3 has 13 amino acids.